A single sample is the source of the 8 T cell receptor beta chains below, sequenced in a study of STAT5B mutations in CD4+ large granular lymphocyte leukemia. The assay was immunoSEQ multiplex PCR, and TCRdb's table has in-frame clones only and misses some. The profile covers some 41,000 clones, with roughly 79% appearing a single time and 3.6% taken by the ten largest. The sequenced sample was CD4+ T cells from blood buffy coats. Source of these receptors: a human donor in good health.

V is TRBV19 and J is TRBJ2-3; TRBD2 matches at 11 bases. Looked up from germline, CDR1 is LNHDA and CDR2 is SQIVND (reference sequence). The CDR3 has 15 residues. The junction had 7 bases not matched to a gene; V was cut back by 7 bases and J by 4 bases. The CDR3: CASTSLAGGSDTQYF. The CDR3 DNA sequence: TGTGCCAGTACGTCTCTAGCGGGAGGTTCAGATACGCAGTATTTT.

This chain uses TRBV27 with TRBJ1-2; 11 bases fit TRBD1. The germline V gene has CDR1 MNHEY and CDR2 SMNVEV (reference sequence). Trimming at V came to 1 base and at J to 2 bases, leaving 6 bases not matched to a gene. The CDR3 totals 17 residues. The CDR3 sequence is CASSLYGQGAWNYGYTF. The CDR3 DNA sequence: TGTGCCAGCAGTTTATACGGACAGGGGGCTTGGAACTATGGCTACACCTTC.

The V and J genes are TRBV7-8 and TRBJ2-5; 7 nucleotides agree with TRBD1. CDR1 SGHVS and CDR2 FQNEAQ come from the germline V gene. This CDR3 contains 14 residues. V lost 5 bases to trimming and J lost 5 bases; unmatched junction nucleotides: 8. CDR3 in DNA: TGTGCCAGCAGCCCCCACAGGGGTGTGGAGACCCAGTACTTC. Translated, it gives CASSPHRGVETQYF.

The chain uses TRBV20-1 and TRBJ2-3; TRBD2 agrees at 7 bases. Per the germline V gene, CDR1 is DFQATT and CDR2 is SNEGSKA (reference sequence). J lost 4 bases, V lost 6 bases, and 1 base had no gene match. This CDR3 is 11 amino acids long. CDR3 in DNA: TGCAGTGCCGGGGGGTCAGATACGCAGTATTTT. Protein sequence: CSAGGSDTQYF.

In DNA form, the CDR3 reads TGTGCCAGCCGCTCTGGTGGCTACAATGAGCAGTTCTTC. Translating it yields CASRSGGYNEQFF. V is TRBV2 and J is TRBJ2-1, with D uncertain. The V gene's germline CDR1 is SNHLY and CDR2 FYNNEI. The CDR3 is 13 residues long. V shed 8 bases and J shed 3 bases, with 11 bases lying between them. The full variable domain, in which reference TRBV2 and TRBJ2-1 provide the parts outside the CDR3, is EPEVTQTPSHQVTQMGQEVILRCVPISNHLYFYWYRQILGQKVEFLVSFYNNEISEKSEIFDDQFSVERPDGSNFTLKIRSTKLEDSAMYFCASRSGGYNEQFFGPGTRLTVL.

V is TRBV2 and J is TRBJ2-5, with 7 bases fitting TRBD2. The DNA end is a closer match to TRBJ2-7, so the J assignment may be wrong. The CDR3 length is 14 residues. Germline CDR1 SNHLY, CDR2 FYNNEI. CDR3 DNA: TGTGCCAGCAGGAGATCGGGACTATCCTACGAGCAGTACTTC. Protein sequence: CASRRSGLSYEQYF.

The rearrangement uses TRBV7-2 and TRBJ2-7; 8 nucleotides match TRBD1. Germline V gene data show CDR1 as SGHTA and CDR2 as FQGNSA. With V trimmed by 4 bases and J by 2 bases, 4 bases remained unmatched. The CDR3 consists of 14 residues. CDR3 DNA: TGTGCCAGCAGCTCAGGACAGGGACCCTACGAGCAGTACTTC. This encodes CASSSGQGPYEQYF.

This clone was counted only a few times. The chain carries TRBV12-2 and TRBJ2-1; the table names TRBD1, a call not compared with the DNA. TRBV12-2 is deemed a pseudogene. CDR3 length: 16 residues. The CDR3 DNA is TGTGCAAGTCGCTATAGGGCCGCTGAAGACAGGGGGAATGTGTTCTTC. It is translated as CASRYRAAEDRGNVFF.